The clone carrying this T cell receptor beta chain came up once. The antigen is unknown. Per germline, CDR1 SQVTM and CDR2 ANQGSEA. After removal of 5 bases from V and 6 bases from J, the junction contained 10 bases not matched to a gene. The CDR3 covers 14 residues. TCRdb keeps only in-frame clones here, not all; method: immunoSEQ multiplex PCR. The repertoire holds roughly 180,000 clones, with 80% to 95% as singletons. The data were obtained in a study of T cell responses to AZD1222 COVID-19 vaccine. Study-wide findings and caveats: Spike-specific TCRs gained breadth and depth after people received two AZD1222 doses. Reportedly, nearly half of unique spike TCRs recognized epitopes outside B.1.351/B.1.1.7 mutations. In a largely white British group with more females than males, clonal diversity was possibly underestimated. Repertoire collection took place solely once the T cell response had peaked.

The starting material was peripheral blood, obtained 28 days after the second AZD1222 dose. The rearrangement joins TRBV29-1 to TRBJ1-1, with 9 bases lining up with TRBD1. This sequence was found in an adult who received the AZD1222 COVID-19 vaccine. The CDR3 DNA is TGCAGCGTTCGTAGACAGGGGGTTCGCCCTGAAGCTTTCTTT. Translated, it gives CSVRRQGVRPEAFF.